These T cell receptor beta chains were read from a single sample in a study of OX40 agonist ivuxolimab in advanced cancers. The method was immunoSEQ multiplex PCR; TCRdb's version includes in-frame clones alone and lacks a portion of them. The sample shows roughly 73,000 clones, 84% of them seen only once. Sequencing used CD4+ or CD8+ T cells sorted from blood, obtained in a trial of the OX40 agonist ivuxolimab. The source is an adult with an advanced solid tumor such as melanoma, head and neck, liver or kidney cancer. Each CDR3 is given with its conserved first and last residue. The order of the fields is V gene, J gene, D gene, clone size, CDR3 protein, CDR3 DNA. A D gene is named only where the DNA matches it firmly. Clone size is shown for a subset of rows, as once, few, many or a class of expanded clone.

v_gene: TRBV28; j_gene: TRBJ2-1; d_gene: TRBD1; abundance: NA; CDR3aa: CASNPDRASYNEQFF; CDR3nt: TGTGCCAGCAATCCAGACAGGGCGTCTTACAATGAGCAGTTCTTC
v_gene: TRBV5-4; j_gene: TRBJ1-1; d_gene: TRBD1; abundance: NA; CDR3aa: CASSRTGSTEAFF; CDR3nt: TGTGCCAGCAGCCGGACAGGGAGTACTGAAGCTTTCTTT
v_gene: TRBV5-1; j_gene: TRBJ1-1; d_gene: NA; abundance: NA; CDR3aa: CASSRQMETEAFF; CDR3nt: TGCGCCAGCTCGAGGCAAATGGAGACTGAAGCTTTCTTT
v_gene: TRBV7-8; j_gene: TRBJ2-2; d_gene: TRBD2; abundance: NA; CDR3aa: CASSLAAAGGPEGTGELFF; CDR3nt: TGTGCCAGCAGCTTAGCGGCGGCGGGAGGGCCGGAGGGCACCGGGGAGCTGTTTTTT
v_gene: TRBV7-8; j_gene: TRBJ2-3; d_gene: TRBD2; abundance: NA; CDR3aa: CASSSLAGVADTQYF; CDR3nt: TGTGCCAGCAGCTCCTTAGCGGGAGTGGCAGATACGCAGTATTTT
v_gene: TRBV9; j_gene: TRBJ2-3; d_gene: NA; abundance: NA; CDR3aa: CASSVVGDTQYF; CDR3nt: TGTGCCAGCAGCGTAGTAGGGGATACGCAGTATTTT
v_gene: TRBV6-1; j_gene: TRBJ2-1; d_gene: TRBD2; abundance: NA; CDR3aa: CASGAGGSYNEQFF; CDR3nt: TGTGCCAGCGGGGCGGGGGGGAGCTACAATGAGCAGTTCTTC
v_gene: TRBV19; j_gene: TRBJ1-1; d_gene: NA; abundance: NA; CDR3aa: CASSQPAGANTEAFF; CDR3nt: TGTGCCAGTAGTCAACCGGCAGGGGCGAACACTGAAGCTTTCTTT
v_gene: TRBV20-1; j_gene: TRBJ2-5; d_gene: NA; abundance: NA; CDR3aa: CSALLETQYF; CDR3nt: TGCAGTGCTCTGTTGGAGACCCAGTACTTC
v_gene: TRBV30; j_gene: TRBJ2-7; d_gene: NA; abundance: NA; CDR3aa: CAWGDQPLYEQYF; CDR3nt: TGTGCCTGGGGCGACCAACCCTTGTACGAGCAGTACTTC
v_gene: TRBV27; j_gene: TRBJ2-7; d_gene: NA; abundance: NA; CDR3aa: CASSQRGASQQYF; CDR3nt: TGTGCCAGCAGTCAACGAGGGGCCAGCCAGCAGTACTTC
v_gene: TRBV7-9; j_gene: TRBJ1-6; d_gene: NA; abundance: few; CDR3aa: CASSFRGPLHF; CDR3nt: TGTGCCAGCAGCTTCCGAGGGCCCCTCCACTTT
v_gene: TRBV28; j_gene: TRBJ2-5; d_gene: TRBD2; abundance: NA; CDR3aa: CASSLGSAGVETQYF; CDR3nt: TGTGCCAGCAGTTTGGGGTCGGCGGGAGTAGAGACCCAGTACTTC
v_gene: TRBV5-1; j_gene: TRBJ1-1; d_gene: NA; abundance: NA; CDR3aa: CASSLEARRALANTEAFF; CDR3nt: TGCGCCAGCAGCTTGGAAGCCCGCCGGGCTTTAGCGAACACTGAAGCTTTCTTT
v_gene: TRBV19; j_gene: TRBJ2-2; d_gene: NA; abundance: NA; CDR3aa: CASSIMRTGELFF; CDR3nt: TGTGCCAGTAGTATAATGCGGACCGGGGAGCTGTTTTTT
v_gene: TRBV7-2; j_gene: TRBJ2-5; d_gene: NA; abundance: NA; CDR3aa: CASSFLGLSQETQYF; CDR3nt: TGTGCCAGCAGCTTTTTAGGACTTTCCCAAGAGACCCAGTACTTC
v_gene: TRBV6-7; j_gene: TRBJ1-3; d_gene: NA; abundance: NA; CDR3aa: CASSYKLGGGAHGNTIYF; CDR3nt: TGTGCCAGCAGTTACAAGCTAGGTGGGGGGGCGCACGGAAACACCATATATTTT
v_gene: TRBV7-3; j_gene: TRBJ2-2; d_gene: NA; abundance: NA; CDR3aa: CASSLTGVGNGRGTGELFF; CDR3nt: TGTGCCAGCAGCTTAACTGGAGTAGGTAACGGGAGAGGCACCGGGGAGCTGTTTTTT
v_gene: TRBV7-3; j_gene: TRBJ2-5; d_gene: NA; abundance: NA; CDR3aa: CASSLIGTETQYF; CDR3nt: TGTGCCAGCAGCTTAATCGGCACAGAGACCCAGTACTTC
v_gene: TRBV27; j_gene: TRBJ1-1; d_gene: TRBD1; abundance: NA; CDR3aa: CASSLGTGPGTEAFF; CDR3nt: TGTGCCAGCAGTTTGGGGACAGGGCCTGGGACTGAAGCTTTCTTT
v_gene: TRBV7-8; j_gene: TRBJ1-2; d_gene: NA; abundance: NA; CDR3aa: CASSQRRGYTF; CDR3nt: TGTGCCAGCAGCCAACGCCGGGGCTACACCTTC
v_gene: TRBV11-3; j_gene: TRBJ2-3; d_gene: NA; abundance: NA; CDR3aa: CASSPDFFSDTQYF; CDR3nt: TGTGCCAGCAGCCCGGACTTTTTTTCAGATACGCAGTATTTT
v_gene: TRBV5-4; j_gene: TRBJ2-2; d_gene: TRBD1; abundance: NA; CDR3aa: CASSLVQGAIGELFF; CDR3nt: TGTGCCAGCAGCTTGGTACAGGGGGCGATCGGGGAGCTGTTTTTT
v_gene: TRBV5-1; j_gene: TRBJ2-3; d_gene: NA; abundance: NA; CDR3aa: CASSPGQSTDTQYF; CDR3nt: TGCGCCAGCAGCCCCGGACAGAGCACAGATACGCAGTATTTT
v_gene: TRBV5-6; j_gene: TRBJ2-2; d_gene: NA; abundance: NA; CDR3aa: CASSLVSSGSVFF; CDR3nt: TGTGCCAGCAGCTTGGTGTCCTCCGGTTCAGTGTTTTTT
v_gene: TRBV7-2; j_gene: TRBJ2-5; d_gene: TRBD2; abundance: few; CDR3aa: CASSFGGRRGGETQYF; CDR3nt: TGTGCCAGCAGCTTCGGCGGGAGGAGAGGAGGGGAGACCCAGTACTTC
v_gene: TRBV9; j_gene: TRBJ2-7; d_gene: TRBD1; abundance: NA; CDR3aa: CASSVGPGGSGEQYF; CDR3nt: TGTGCCAGCAGCGTAGGGCCAGGGGGCTCGGGGGAGCAGTACTTC
v_gene: TRBV7-9; j_gene: TRBJ1-3; d_gene: NA; abundance: NA; CDR3aa: CASSSGADLTYGNTIYF; CDR3nt: TGTGCCAGCAGCTCAGGGGCAGACTTGACGTATGGAAACACCATATATTTT
v_gene: TRBV5-5; j_gene: TRBJ1-2; d_gene: NA; abundance: NA; CDR3aa: CASTVPGNYGYTF; CDR3nt: TGTGCCAGCACCGTCCCGGGAAACTATGGCTACACCTTC
v_gene: TRBV6-1; j_gene: TRBJ2-7; d_gene: NA; abundance: once; CDR3aa: CASHGAYEQYF; CDR3nt: TGTGCCAGCCATGGGGCGTACGAGCAGTACTTC
v_gene: TRBV5-1; j_gene: TRBJ2-3; d_gene: NA; abundance: NA; CDR3aa: CASRLAVSTDTQYF; CDR3nt: TGCGCCAGCAGATTAGCGGTCTCTACAGATACGCAGTATTTT
v_gene: TRBV19; j_gene: TRBJ2-2; d_gene: TRBD2; abundance: NA; CDR3aa: CASSGGTRLTGELFF; CDR3nt: TGTGCCAGTAGTGGCGGGACTAGGCTCACCGGGGAGCTGTTTTTT